Listed here are 24 T cell receptor beta chains from one sample, sequenced in a study of blood T cell repertoires in COVID-19. Repertoires were generated with immunoSEQ multiplex PCR, while TCRdb's copy carries only in-frame clones and drops some. The data contain a few hundred thousand clones, roughly 82% of them singletons. The sequenced sample consisted of peripheral blood. These receptors were taken from a man older than 75 with acute or convalescent COVID-19.

The rearrangement links TRBV7-9 to TRBJ1-3, with D possibly being TRBD1 (6 bases). This CDR3 has 17 residues. The V end was cut by 5 bases, the J end by 0 bases, with 17 bases between. The V gene's germline CDR1 is SEHNR and CDR2 FQNEAQ (reference sequence). DNA for the CDR3: TGTGCCAGCAGCCCCGTGGGGGGGCCGGTCTCTGGAAACACCATATATTTT. This encodes CASSPVGGPVSGNTIYF.

This chain connects TRBV19 to TRBJ2-3; D unresolved. V lost 2 bases and J 2 bases, leaving 8 bases between the germline ends. The CDR3 totals 14 residues. The germline V gene encodes CDR1 LNHDA and CDR2 SQIVND (reference sequence). The CDR3: CASSIQAYTDTQYF. The CDR3 DNA reads TGTGCCAGTAGTATACAAGCCTACACAGATACGCAGTATTTT.

This sequence joins TRBV29-1 and TRBJ1-1; weak D call: TRBD1 (5 bases). Germline V lookup: CDR1 SQVTM, CDR2 ANQGSEA. The CDR3 consists of 14 residues. Trimming took 7 bases from V and 3 from J, leaving 18 bases between them. CDR3 DNA sequence: TGCAGCGCCGGAGAGGGTGGGGGGGACACTGAAGCTTTCTTT. Its protein product is CSAGEGGGDTEAFF.

The V and J genes are TRBV9 and TRBJ2-1; tentatively, D is TRBD1 (6 bases). V lost 0 bases and J 4 bases, leaving 11 bases between the germline ends. This CDR3 is 15 amino acids long. From germline, CDR1 is SGDLS and CDR2 YYNGEE. CDR3 DNA sequence: TGTGCCAGCAGCGTAGAGGGGGTTTGGTACAATGAGCAGTTCTTC. It translates to CASSVEGVWYNEQFF.

The gene calls are TRBV5-5 and TRBJ1-2, with unresolved D. The germline V gene encodes CDR1 SGHKS and CDR2 YYEKEE (reference sequence). V lost 0 bases and J 5 bases, leaving 11 bases between the germline ends. The CDR3 has 14 residues. The CDR3 DNA is TGTGCCAGCAGCTTGGTGGGCCGGCCGTATGGCTACACCTTC. Translating gives CASSLVGRPYGYTF.

V usage is TRBV19 and J usage is TRBJ1-5; the D is unclear. The CDR3 runs 16 residues. CDR1 is LNHDA, CDR2 SQIVND, per germline (reference sequence). V lost 1 base and J lost 4, with 14 bases in between. For the CDR3, the DNA is TGTGCCAGTAGTATAGCGCCCTGGGGAGAGAATCAGCCCCAGCATTTT. Translating gives CASSIAPWGENQPQHF.

The gene calls are TRBV10-3 and TRBJ2-5; D may be TRBD1 (5 bases). Germline V gene sequence: CDR1 ENHRY, CDR2 SYGVKD. The CDR3 runs to 15 residues. V shed 3 bases and J shed 1 base, with 12 bases lying between them. Here the CDR3 reads CAISEAGFGQETQYF. The CDR3, as DNA: TGTGCCATCAGTGAAGCAGGGTTCGGCCAAGAGACCCAGTACTTC.

CDR3 coding DNA: TGTGCCAGCAGTGACTCAAGGAGTGAGCAGTTCTTC. It codes for CASSDSRSEQFF. This rearrangement joins TRBV6-4 to TRBJ2-1; no reliable D call. Trimming cost V 0 bases and J 9 bases, with 6 bases left between them. CDR3 length: 12 amino acids. In germline, CDR1 is MRHNA, CDR2 SNTAGT.

For the CDR3, the DNA is TGTGCCAGCAGCCCCTCCCAGACTGGTGGCTACACCTTC. Residues: CASSPSQTGGYTF. The chain links TRBV3-1 (or the pseudogene TRBV3-2) to TRBJ1-2; D remains ambiguous. CDR1 is LGHDT and CDR2 is YNNKEL in the germline V gene (reference sequence). Trimming took 4 bases from V and 7 from J, leaving 13 bases between them. The CDR3 totals 13 residues.

The V and J genes are TRBV28 and TRBJ2-1; TRBD1 matches 10 bases. V shed 7 bases and J 12 bases; nucleotides not matched to a gene: 6. The CDR3 is 12 amino acids. The germline gives CDR1 MDHEN, CDR2 SYDVKM. CDR3 protein: CASTTGGQLQFF. Written as DNA, the CDR3 is TGTGCCAGCACGACAGGGGGCCAACTGCAGTTCTTC.

The chain combines TRBV6-5 with TRBJ2-3; 7 bases are a match to TRBD2. This CDR3 region has 15 residues. Trimming at V came to 6 bases and at J to 6 bases, leaving 12 bases not matched to a gene. The V gene's germline CDR1 is MNHEY and CDR2 SVGAGI. This CDR3 is CASSLGGGPSDTQYF. Written as DNA, the CDR3 is TGTGCCAGCAGCCTGGGGGGAGGGCCTTCCGATACGCAGTATTTT.

For the CDR3, the DNA is TGTGCCAGCAGTTCTCCCAGCAATCAGCCCCAGCATTTT. It specifies CASSSPSNQPQHF. V is TRBV28 and J is TRBJ1-5; D gene unclear. CDR1 MDHEN and CDR2 SYDVKM come from the germline V gene. The CDR3 length is 13 residues. V lost 4 bases to trimming and J lost 1 base, with 5 bases between them. Based on the CDR3 plus reference TRBV28 and TRBJ1-5, the full variable domain is DVKVTQSSRYLVKRTGEKVFLECVQDMDHENMFWYRQDPGLGLRLIYFSYDVKMKEKGDIPEGYSVSREKKERFSLILESASTNQTSMYLCASSSPSNQPQHFGDGTRLSIL.

On this clone itself: One junction end disagrees with the germline gene, perhaps due to a read error. V usage is TRBV11-1 and J usage is TRBJ1-1; D is unclear. The germline V gene has CDR1 SGHAT and CDR2 FQDESV (reference sequence). This CDR3 region has 12 residues. CDR3 DNA sequence: TGTGCCAGCAGCCGCCGGAACAGTGAAGCTTTCTTT. Its protein product is CASSRRNSEAFF.

Only one count was recorded for this clone. This chain uses TRBV7-2 with TRBJ1-4, with TRBD1 matching over 9 bases. The CDR3 extends over 13 amino acids. Germline assignment: CDR1 SGHTA and CDR2 FQGNSA. J gave up 7 bases and V 3 bases, and 0 bases lay outside the gene matches. CDR3 nucleotides: TGTGCCAGCAGCTTGACAGGGGGTGAAAAACTGTTTTTT. It encodes CASSLTGGEKLFF.

To note about this clone: Likely a read error: the CDR3 ends without its conserved phenylalanine or tryptophan. The limits of the CDR3 on the DNA are not certain, so only TCRdb's listed CDR3 is given. V gene TRBV7-9 combines with J gene TRBJ1-3; the D segment call TRBD1 is taken from the table without a DNA check. The CDR3 is 13 amino acids in total, end residues counted. CDR1 SEHNR and CDR2 FQNEAQ come from the germline V gene (reference sequence). The CDR3: CASSLEVTGTPWL.

A single count supports this clone. The chain links TRBV20-1 to TRBJ2-2; 8 bases are a match to TRBD1. Germline lookup yields CDR1 DFQATT and CDR2 SNEGSKA (reference sequence). With 3 bases clipped from V and 6 bases from J, the junction kept 6 bases outside the gene matches. The CDR3 is 14 residues long. In DNA form, the CDR3 reads TGCAGTGCTAGTGGGCAGGGGGCCCCCGGGGAGCTGTTTTTT. It is translated as CSASGQGAPGELFF.

The chain combines TRBV19 with TRBJ2-3, with D tentatively TRBD2 (5 bases). CDR3 length: 14 residues. Germline V gene sequence: CDR1 LNHDA, CDR2 SQIVND (reference sequence). Trimming removed 4 bases from V and 6 bases from J, with 14 bases in between. CDR3 DNA: TGTGCCAGTAGTAAGGGCCCGGGATTTGATACGCAGTATTTT. This encodes CASSKGPGFDTQYF.

The chain is built from TRBV28 and TRBJ1-5, with a tentative D call TRBD1 (5 bases). Trimming removed 7 bases from V and 5 bases from J, with 12 bases in between. Germline assignment: CDR1 MDHEN and CDR2 SYDVKM. The CDR3 is 13 amino acids. CDR3 sequence: CASTGQAYQPQHF. CDR3 nucleotides: TGTGCCAGCACAGGGCAAGCCTATCAGCCCCAGCATTTT.

This chain links TRBV27 with TRBJ2-1; TRBD2 aligns across 16 bases. Losses at the gene ends were 6 bases for V and 5 bases for J; bases not matched to a gene: 10. The CDR3 loop spans 18 amino acids. Germline assignment: CDR1 MNHEY and CDR2 SMNVEV (reference sequence). CDR3 nucleotide sequence: TGTGCCAGCAGCCGGGGACTAGCGGGAGGGTATGGAAACAATGAGCAGTTCTTC. It codes for CASSRGLAGGYGNNEQFF.

The chain's CDR3 is CASSSGPTSYEQYF. The CDR3 DNA reads as TGTGCCAGCAGTTCGGGCCCAACTAGCTACGAGCAGTACTTC. J is TRBJ2-7 and V is TRBV28; TRBD2 might be the D (5 bases). Trimming cost V 4 bases and J 3 bases, with 13 bases left between them. CDR3 length: 14 residues. Germline assignment: CDR1 MDHEN and CDR2 SYDVKM.

J is TRBJ1-4 and V is TRBV2; 7 nucleotides align to TRBD1. Losses at the gene ends were 8 bases for V and 2 bases for J; bases not matched to a gene: 2. Germline CDR1 and CDR2: SNHLY and FYNNEI. The length of the CDR3 is 13 residues. The CDR3, as DNA: TGTGCCAGCGGGGGACAGACTAATGAAAAACTGTTTTTT. Amino acids: CASGGQTNEKLFF.

This clone was counted once. This sequence joins TRBV21-1 and TRBJ2-7; the table's TRBD1 call for D was not verified on the DNA. TRBV21-1 constitutes a pseudogene. The CDR3 runs 13 residues. Written as DNA, the CDR3 is TGTGCCAGCAGCAGTCAGGGTTCCTACGAGCAGTACTTC. This sequence encodes CASSSQGSYEQYF.

The V call is TRBV2, the J call TRBJ1-5; D is perhaps TRBD1 (6 bases). Trimming took off 5 bases at V and 7 bases at J, with 15 bases between the two ends. The CDR3 loop spans 14 amino acids. Germline V gene data show CDR1 as SNHLY and CDR2 as FYNNEI. CDR3 in amino acids: CASSLDSWRQPQHF. The CDR3 bases are TGTGCCAGCAGTCTGGACAGTTGGAGGCAGCCCCAGCATTTT.

The chain carries TRBV6-5 and TRBJ1-6; TRBD1 aligns across 7 bases. Germline V gives CDR1 MNHEY, CDR2 SVGAGI. The V and J ends lost 5 bases and 10 bases, in that order; junction bases with no gene match: 8. This CDR3 has 14 residues. CDR3 nucleotide sequence: TGTGCCAGCAGTACAGACAGGGCGAACTCACCCCTCCACTTT. It codes for CASSTDRANSPLHF.